Shown below are 4 T cell receptor beta chains from a single sample sequenced in a study of T cell repertoires in cytomegalovirus infection. TCRdb redid the calling of the reads with MiXCR, one entry per CDR3 protein. The table includes hundreds of thousands of distinct CDR3 sequences, roughly 17% detected once. Sequenced input: PBMCs. The receptors originated from a human donor in good health (CMV status not recorded). Some clones in this sample may be carry-over from other donors' samples.

The V gene is TRBV4-1, the J gene TRBJ2-7, with 7 bases that match TRBD1. V lost 4 bases to trimming and J lost 2 bases; unmatched junction nucleotides: 5. Looked up from germline, CDR1 is MGHRA and CDR2 is YSYEKL. This CDR3 comprises 14 residues. The CDR3: CASSLGTATYEQYF. For the CDR3, the DNA is TGCGCCAGCAGCCTCGGGACAGCCACCTACGAGCAGTACTTC.

This clonotype showed up just a few times. The V and J genes are TRBV7-4 and TRBJ1-6, with 8 bases lining up with TRBD1. V trimming: 6 bases; J trimming: 4 bases; junction bases outside the gene matches: 14. From germline, CDR1 is SGHVT and CDR2 SQSDAQ. The CDR3 length is 18 residues. CDR3 in DNA: TGTGCCAGCAGAACCTCGGGACAGGCCTCGGGATATAATTCACCCCTCCACTTT. Encoded protein: CASRTSGQASGYNSPLHF.

This clonotype appeared many times. The chain uses TRBV28 and TRBJ2-5; 7 bases are a match to TRBD1. Germline V gene data show CDR1 as MDHEN and CDR2 as SYDVKM. This CDR3 has 15 amino acids. The V segment lost 4 bases and the J segment 4 bases; nucleotides outside the gene matches: 9. The CDR3 loop reads CASSSSDRDRETQYF. The CDR3 DNA reads as TGTGCCAGCAGTTCCTCCGACAGGGATCGAGAGACCCAGTACTTC.

This clonotype was detected many times. The V gene is TRBV7-2, the J gene TRBJ2-3; D remains unclear. CDR3 length: 15 residues. V dropped 4 bases and J dropped 0 bases, with 11 bases sitting between them. Germline V gene data show CDR1 as SGHTA and CDR2 as FQGNSA. The DNA for the CDR3 is TGTGCCAGCAGCTACGAATCATCTAGCACAGATACGCAGTATTTT. Residues: CASSYESSSTDTQYF.